Sequencing of this T cell receptor (beta chain) was carried out in a study of T cells in Graves' hyperthyroidism and ophthalmopathy. General study results and limits: Also found in blood were most expanded thyroid clonotypes above 0.001. The model identified upcoming ophthalmopathy a median 6.5 months ahead of onset.

Of note for this clonotype: Its matching antigen is unknown.

Germline V gene lookup returns CDR1 MNHNS and CDR2 SASEGT. This CDR3 contains 15 residues. V shed 8 bases and J shed 0 bases, with 14 bases lying between them. Thyroid ultrasound, orbital computed tomography, clinical symptoms, and serum thyroxine and TRAb underpinned diagnoses. The CDR3 regions of TCR beta were amplified from RNA transcripts. HTBI primers were the set used in a first-round RT-PCR of the TCR CDR3. TCRdb reprocessed the multiplex PCR reads via MiXCR and lists one record per CDR3 protein. The data contain just over 550,000 distinct CDR3 sequences, approximately 44% of them seen just once; the ten biggest clones take up nearly 8.5%.

V and J are TRBV6-1 and TRBJ1-5, with D unclear. Sequencing was carried out using peripheral blood or thyroid tissue (not recorded which). The sequence was obtained from a woman between 18 and 29 years old with Graves' hyperthyroidism. In DNA, the CDR3 is TGTGCCAGCTCACTCCAGAAAAATAGCAATCAGCCCCAGCATTTT. Translation: CASSLQKNSNQPQHF.